A single sample is the source of the 28 T cell receptor beta chains below, sequenced in a study of cytomegalovirus exposure and HLA in healthy donors. Sequencing was performed with immunoSEQ multiplex PCR; in TCRdb, only in-frame clones are kept and a portion is missing. The sample lists about 240,000 clones, around 87% occurring once. The sample consisted of PBMCs. These receptors were taken from a man younger than 35 in good health and CMV-seronegative.

J is TRBJ1-2 and V is TRBV27, with 7 bases fitting TRBD1. The ends lost 2 bases at V and 5 bases at J; junction bases unmatched: 14. The CDR3 contains 17 residues. Germline assignment: CDR1 MNHEY and CDR2 SMNVEV (reference sequence). The chain's CDR3 is CASSLEPRPGQSYGYTF. CDR3 in DNA: TGTGCCAGCAGTTTAGAACCCCGCCCGGGACAGTCTTATGGCTACACCTTC.

The CDR3 region is CASGGTRTDTQYF. DNA of the CDR3: TGTGCCAGCGGTGGGACTCGCACAGATACGCAGTATTTT. V gene TRBV27 combines with J gene TRBJ2-3; D is perhaps TRBD2 (6 bases). The CDR3 is 13 amino acids. Germline V CDR1 and CDR2: MNHEY, SMNVEV (reference sequence). The ends were cut back, 8 bases at V and 1 base at J, with 10 bases in the middle.

The chain couples TRBV30 to TRBJ2-3, with 9 bases matching TRBD2. V lost 1 base to trimming and J lost 3 bases; unmatched junction nucleotides: 5. This CDR3 is 15 amino acids long. Germline V gene sequence: CDR1 GTSNPN, CDR2 SVGIG (reference sequence). The CDR3 sequence is CAWSGGRARTDTQYF. CDR3 sequence (DNA): TGTGCCTGGAGTGGCGGGAGGGCCCGGACAGATACGCAGTATTTT. The variable domain in full, completed from reference TRBV30 and TRBJ2-3, reads SQTIHQWPATLVQPVGSPLSLECTVEGTSNPNLYWYRQAAGRGLQLLFYSVGIGQISSEVPQNLSASRPQDRQFILSSKKLLLSDSGFYLCAWSGGRARTDTQYFGPGTRLTVL.

This chain uses TRBV28 with TRBJ1-5; a possible D gene is TRBD1 (6 bases). The CDR3 totals 12 residues. Trimming left V 6 bases short and J 5 bases short, with 8 bases between. Germline assignment: CDR1 MDHEN and CDR2 SYDVKM. This CDR3 reads CASSWTDQPQHF. The CDR3 DNA is TGTGCCAGCAGCTGGACAGATCAGCCCCAGCATTTT.

This chain joins TRBV4-3 and TRBJ2-2; TRBD2 matches 7 bases. Germline values: CDR1 LGHNA, CDR2 YSLEER. The trim removed 8 bases at V and 11 bases at J, leaving 5 bases unmatched. The CDR3 contains 11 residues. CDR3 DNA: TGCGCCAGCCTACTAGCGAGCGAGCTGTTTTTT. Translation: CASLLASELFF.

This chain links TRBV4-1 with TRBJ1-1; D is uncertain. The CDR3 is made up of 13 amino acids. The V and J ends lost 4 bases and 4 bases respectively, with 10 bases between them. The germline CDR1 and CDR2 sequences are MGHRA and YSYEKL. CDR3 nucleotides: TGCGCCAGCAGCCCGGAGGCAAGCACTGAAGCTTTCTTT. Amino acid sequence: CASSPEASTEAFF.

This chain joins TRBV7-8 and TRBJ1-5; 10 bases agree with TRBD1. The CDR3 has 15 residues. V lost 5 bases to trimming and J lost 7 bases; unmatched junction nucleotides: 8. Germline V gives CDR1 SGHVS, CDR2 FQNEAQ. CDR3 nucleotides: TGTGCCAGCAGCGAAGGGACAGGGGTAAGCCAGCCCCAGCATTTT. The encoded protein is CASSEGTGVSQPQHF.

The V and J genes are TRBV4-1 and TRBJ2-7, with D possibly being TRBD1 (6 bases). The V gene lost 4 bases and the J gene lost 5 bases, with 18 bases spanning the gap. CDR3 size: 15 residues. Germline V CDR1 and CDR2: MGHRA, YSYEKL. Here the CDR3 DNA reads TGCGCCAGCAGCCCCTCCCAGGGGTCTGTCCACGAGCAGTACTTC. It yields the protein CASSPSQGSVHEQYF.

This clone occurred once. The chain uses TRBV19 and TRBJ2-3, with no clear D. The CDR3 contains 13 residues. Per the germline V gene, CDR1 is LNHDA and CDR2 is SQIVND (reference sequence). The V end lost 3 bases, the J end lost 2 bases, and 6 bases lay between the germline ends. The CDR3 sequence: CASSIGHTDTQYF. The CDR3 DNA reads TGTGCCAGTAGTATCGGTCACACAGATACGCAGTATTTT.

V and J are TRBV5-3 and TRBJ2-7; 8 positions match TRBD2. TRBV5-3 is an ORF; its function is uncertain. The V gene end was trimmed by 8 bases and the J gene end by 6 bases; junction bases not matched to a gene: 16. The CDR3 is 15 amino acids. The DNA for the CDR3 is TGTGCCAGCAGCCCGCCGACTAGCGTCAAAGGCGAGCAGTACTTC. Amino acids: CASSPPTSVKGEQYF.

J is TRBJ2-7 and V is TRBV27; D is ambiguous. CDR1 MNHEY and CDR2 SMNVEV come from the germline V gene (reference sequence). The CDR3 contains 14 residues. V shed 2 bases and J shed 3 bases, with 11 bases lying between them. Here the CDR3 DNA reads TGTGCCAGCAGTTTAATAGGCGGCCTCTACGAGCAGTACTTC. It yields the protein CASSLIGGLYEQYF.

This rearrangement joins TRBV7-2 to TRBJ2-3; perhaps TRBD2 as D (6 bases). This CDR3 has 15 residues. CDR1 is SGHTA, CDR2 FQGNSA, per germline. V lost 4 bases to trimming and J lost 2 bases, with 13 bases between them. The CDR3 sequence is CASSWWDSDTDTQYF. The CDR3 nucleotides are TGTGCCAGCAGCTGGTGGGACTCCGACACAGATACGCAGTATTTT. The complete variable domain, with remaining parts taken from reference TRBV7-2 and TRBJ2-3, reads GAGVSQSPSNKVTEKGKDVELRCDPISGHTALYWYRQSLGQGLEFLIYFQGNSAPDKSGLPSDRFSAERTGGSVSTLTIQRTQQEDSAVYLCASSWWDSDTDTQYFGPGTRLTVL.

In its sample, this clone was seen a few times. The chain uses TRBV27 and TRBJ1-5; possibly TRBD1 for D (5 bases). Trimming took off 5 bases at V and 0 bases at J, with 17 bases between the two ends. This CDR3 is 17 amino acids long. In germline, CDR1 is MNHEY, CDR2 SMNVEV (reference sequence). CDR3 in DNA: TGTGCCAGCAGTAAAGAGGACACACGGTCTAGCAATCAGCCCCAGCATTTT. Translated: CASSKEDTRSSNQPQHF.

The chain combines TRBV5-1 with TRBJ2-7; the match to TRBD1 covers 11 bases. With V trimmed by 3 bases and J by 7 bases, 9 bases remained unmatched. The CDR3 loop spans 15 amino acids. The germline CDR1 and CDR2 sequences are SGHRS and YFSETQ. CDR3 DNA: TGCGCCAGCAGCTCCCCTGGACAGGGGGCGCGGGAGCAGTACTTC. It is translated as CASSSPGQGAREQYF.

The rearrangement uses TRBV4-3 and TRBJ1-1; D is uncertain. CDR1 is LGHNA, CDR2 YSLEER, per germline. V was clipped by 0 bases and J by 5 bases, with 7 bases between them. The length of the CDR3 is 13 residues. CDR3 region: CASSQDRRTEAFF. The CDR3 DNA reads TGCGCCAGCAGCCAAGATAGGAGGACTGAAGCTTTCTTT.

The chain employs TRBV7-2 and TRBJ2-6; unclear D gene. This CDR3 is 18 amino acids long. Germline V gene lookup returns CDR1 SGHTA and CDR2 FQGNSA. Trimming took 5 bases from V and 0 from J, leaving 17 bases between them. The CDR3: CASSPQATENSGANVLTF. The CDR3 region has the DNA TGTGCCAGCAGCCCGCAGGCGACGGAAAACTCTGGGGCCAACGTCCTGACTTTC. Based on the CDR3 plus reference TRBV7-2 and TRBJ2-6, the full variable domain is GAGVSQSPSNKVTEKGKDVELRCDPISGHTALYWYRQSLGQGLEFLIYFQGNSAPDKSGLPSDRFSAERTGGSVSTLTIQRTQQEDSAVYLCASSPQATENSGANVLTFGAGSRLTVL.

The CDR3 coding sequence is TGTGCCAGTCTTTCCGCGTACCAAGAGACCCAGTACTTC. It specifies CASLSAYQETQYF. The chain uses TRBV28 and TRBJ2-5; D is undetermined. V dropped 9 bases and J dropped 0 bases, with 11 bases sitting between them. The CDR3 is 13 amino acids. Germline values: CDR1 MDHEN, CDR2 SYDVKM.

V and J are TRBV5-6 and TRBJ2-1, with a tentative D call TRBD1 (6 bases). V was cut by 5 bases and J by 3 bases, with 15 bases left in between. The V gene's germline CDR1 is SGHDT and CDR2 YYEEEE. CDR3 size: 15 residues. DNA for the CDR3: TGTGCCAGCAGTCCCGGGACACACCTCTACAATGAGCAGTTCTTC. Translation gives CASSPGTHLYNEQFF.

This clone has just one count. The chain links TRBV11-2 to TRBJ2-7; 7 nucleotides align to TRBD2. V lost 4 bases, J lost 0 bases, and 6 bases stayed unmatched. CDR1 and CDR2 (germline): SGHAT, FQNNGV. The CDR3 consists of 15 residues. In nucleotides, the CDR3 is TGTGCCAGCAGCTCGCTAGCGGCGGACTCCTACGAGCAGTACTTC. Translating gives CASSSLAADSYEQYF.

The chain joins TRBV27 to TRBJ2-2, with D unresolved. The CDR3 extends over 14 amino acids. Trimming took off 1 base at V and 1 base at J, with 4 bases between the two ends. CDR1 and CDR2 from the germline V gene are MNHEY and SMNVEV (reference sequence). CDR3 residues: CASSLFGNTGELFF. Written as DNA, the CDR3 is TGTGCCAGCAGTTTATTCGGGAACACCGGGGAGCTGTTTTTT.

V and J are TRBV7-2 and TRBJ1-5; D uncertain. The V gene's germline CDR1 is SGHTA and CDR2 FQGNSA. This CDR3 spans 12 amino acids. V was trimmed by 8 bases and J by 4 bases, leaving 9 bases between them. The CDR3 coding sequence is TGTGCCAGCTCAGGATTTAATCAGCCCCAGCATTTT. Amino acid sequence: CASSGFNQPQHF.

The V and J genes are TRBV4-1 and TRBJ2-5; TRBD2 aligns across 7 bases. This CDR3 region has 18 residues. Unmatched junction bases numbered 16, after V lost 4 bases and J lost 2 bases. The germline CDR1 and CDR2 sequences are MGHRA and YSYEKL. In DNA, the CDR3 is TGCGCCAGCAGCCGTAACGGGGAGGGTTCGGTCGGACAAGAGACCCAGTACTTC. This encodes CASSRNGEGSVGQETQYF.

The chain has TRBV6-5 and TRBJ1-1, with D unclear. In germline, CDR1 is MNHEY, CDR2 SVGAGI. V lost 8 bases and J 4 bases, leaving 17 bases between the germline ends. The CDR3 is 14 amino acids. The CDR3, as DNA: TGTGCCAGCGGACGAATCAACCGGGGCACTGAAGCTTTCTTT. It translates to CASGRINRGTEAFF.

V is TRBV27 and J is TRBJ2-7, with TRBD2 as a possible D gene (5 bases). Germline V gene data show CDR1 as MNHEY and CDR2 as SMNVEV (reference sequence). The length of the CDR3 is 13 residues. V was cut by 5 bases and J by 0 bases, with 8 bases left in between. Written as DNA, the CDR3 is TGTGCCAGCAGTGTAGCGAGCTCCTACGAGCAGTACTTC. Translating gives CASSVASSYEQYF.

The sample holds a few counts of this clone. V is TRBV19 and J is TRBJ1-5; no reliable D call. Germline CDR1 and CDR2: LNHDA and SQIVND (reference sequence). Trimming took 7 bases from V and 5 from J, leaving 12 bases between them. The CDR3 spans 13 residues. DNA of the CDR3: TGTGCCAGTAAGGAGAACCACGATCAGCCCCAGCATTTT. Protein sequence: CASKENHDQPQHF.

The chain has TRBV2 and TRBJ2-4; TRBD1 aligns across 9 bases. The CDR3 has 17 amino acids. In germline, CDR1 is SNHLY, CDR2 FYNNEI. With 3 bases clipped from V and 0 bases from J, the junction kept 6 bases outside the gene matches. The CDR3 coding sequence is TGTGCCAGCAGTGACCCCTACAGGGGGCGAGCCAAAAACATTCAGTACTTC. Translation gives CASSDPYRGRAKNIQYF. The whole variable domain, filled in from reference TRBV2 and TRBJ2-4, reads EPEVTQTPSHQVTQMGQEVILRCVPISNHLYFYWYRQILGQKVEFLVSFYNNEISEKSEIFDDQFSVERPDGSNFTLKIRSTKLEDSAMYFCASSDPYRGRAKNIQYFGAGTRLSVL.

The chain is built from TRBV27 and TRBJ2-2, with 8 bases that match TRBD2. The CDR3 loop spans 17 amino acids. The J segment lost 10 bases and the V segment lost 4 bases, leaving 17 bases of the junction unmatched. The germline V gene has CDR1 MNHEY and CDR2 SMNVEV (reference sequence). CDR3 region: CASSSSRTSTYSEELFF. CDR3 coding DNA: TGTGCCAGCAGTTCCAGCCGGACTAGCACTTATAGTGAGGAGCTGTTTTTT.

This chain uses TRBV9 with TRBJ2-6; TRBD1 might be the D (6 bases). The V end lost 1 base, the J end lost 3 bases, and 11 bases lay between the germline ends. This CDR3 has 16 amino acids. Germline CDR1 and CDR2: SGDLS and YYNGEE. The CDR3 loop is CASSVQGLIGANVLTF. For the CDR3, the DNA is TGTGCCAGCAGCGTACAGGGGTTAATTGGGGCCAACGTCCTGACTTTC.